This entry lists 29 T cell receptor beta chains sequenced from one sample in a study of T-cell memory formation after mild COVID-19. Each CDR3 protein gets one entry after TCRdb re-called the 5' RACE reads with MiXCR. The sample shows some 300,000 distinct CDR3 sequences, 15% to 20% of them seen only once. Sequencing used PBMCs or a T cell subset sorted from them (not recorded which). Receptor source: a man aged 18 to 30 who had mild COVID-19 (a few samples of this study predate the infection). Cell type and time point are not known.

The chain combines TRBV11-2 with TRBJ2-7; 7 bases are shared with TRBD2. CDR3 length: 14 amino acids. J was trimmed by 3 bases and V by 8 bases; bases with no gene match: 10. Looked up from germline, CDR1 is SGHAT and CDR2 is FQNNGV. This CDR3 reads CASWETSIGYEQYF. The CDR3 bases are TGTGCCAGCTGGGAGACTAGCATTGGCTACGAGCAGTACTTC.

V usage is TRBV7-2 and J usage is TRBJ2-5, with TRBD1 identical over 10 bases. V gave up 5 bases and J gave up 4 bases; unmatched junction bases: 7. Germline-derived CDR1 and CDR2 are SGHTA and FQGNSA. The CDR3 sequence is 15 residues long. In nucleotides, the CDR3 is TGTGCCAGCAGCACGGGGACAGGGGTTAGAGAGACCCAGTACTTC. This encodes CASSTGTGVRETQYF.

The rearrangement joins TRBV5-1 to TRBJ2-1, with D hard to call. Per the germline V gene, CDR1 is SGHRS and CDR2 is YFSETQ. Trimming removed 0 bases from V and 8 bases from J, with 9 bases in between. The CDR3 sequence is 13 residues long. CDR3 residues: CASSLGGFDEQFF. The CDR3 nucleotides are TGCGCCAGCAGCTTGGGCGGTTTCGATGAGCAGTTCTTC.

In this sample, this clonotype turned up a few times. The J gene is TRBJ1-1, the V gene TRBV18; a weak D match, TRBD1 (6 bases). Germline V gene lookup returns CDR1 KGHSH and CDR2 LQKENI. The CDR3 consists of 15 residues. The V gene lost 0 bases and the J gene lost 5 bases, with 13 bases spanning the gap. CDR3 nucleotide sequence: TGTGCCAGCTCACCACCCGGACAGCGGAAGACTGAAGCTTTCTTT. Its protein product is CASSPPGQRKTEAFF. Together with reference TRBV18 and TRBJ1-1, the CDR3 gives the full variable domain: NAGVMQNPRHLVRRRGQEARLRCSPMKGHSHVYWYRQLPEEGLKFMVYLQKENIIDESGMPKERFSAEFPKEGPSILRIQQVVRGDSAAYFCASSPPGQRKTEAFFGQGTRLTVV.

This chain joins TRBV25-1 and TRBJ2-1; D uncertain. Looked up from germline, CDR1 is MGHDK and CDR2 is SYGVNS. This CDR3 is built from 13 residues. V dropped 4 bases and J dropped 6 bases, with 10 bases sitting between them. CDR3 in DNA: TGTGCCAGCAGTGGGGTCTCACGCAATGAGCAGTTCTTC. This translates into CASSGVSRNEQFF.

This chain links TRBV4-3 with TRBJ2-2, with 7 bases that match TRBD1. Trimming at V came to 7 bases and at J to 4 bases, leaving 9 bases not matched to a gene. The CDR3 has 15 residues. Germline lookup yields CDR1 LGHNA and CDR2 YSLEER. As DNA, the CDR3 is TGCGCCAGCACTCGAAAGACAGGGACCACCGGGGAGCTGTTTTTT. It yields the protein CASTRKTGTTGELFF.

This chain connects TRBV7-3 to TRBJ2-3; D gene ambiguous. Trimming shortened V by 4 bases and J by 0 bases, and 20 bases separated the two germline ends. The germline V gene has CDR1 SGHTA and CDR2 FQGTGA. CDR3 length equals 18 residues. The CDR3, as DNA: TGTGCCAGCAGCTCAGCCGATCGATTGGGGTGGAGCACAGATACGCAGTATTTT. Amino acid sequence: CASSSADRLGWSTDTQYF. Full variable domain (missing parts from reference TRBV7-3 and TRBJ2-3): GAGVSQTPSNKVTEKGKYVELRCDPISGHTALYWYRQSLGQGPEFLIYFQGTGAADDSGLPNDRFFAVRPEGSVSTLKIQRTERGDSAVYLCASSSADRLGWSTDTQYFGPGTRLTVL.

This clonotype showed up just a few times. The rearrangement uses TRBV12-3 or TRBV12-4 and TRBJ2-5, with 8 bases identical to TRBD1. This CDR3 has 14 amino acids. J lost 4 bases, V lost 5 bases, and 6 bases had no gene match. This CDR3 reads CASSRQGLGETQYF. The CDR3, as DNA: TGTGCCAGCAGTCGACAGGGGTTGGGAGAGACCCAGTACTTC.

The table lists this clonotype with many counts. This sequence joins TRBV20-1 and TRBJ2-7; D is perhaps TRBD2 (5 bases). This CDR3 has 13 amino acids. Germline CDR1 and CDR2: DFQATT and SNEGSKA (reference sequence). Trimming shortened V by 5 bases and J by 0 bases, and 11 bases separated the two germline ends. The DNA for the CDR3 is TGCAGTGCTGACACCGGGGACTCCTACGAGCAGTACTTC. Its protein product is CSADTGDSYEQYF.

This clonotype showed up just a few times. This chain uses TRBV4-3 with TRBJ2-2, with 13 bases matching TRBD2. J lost 3 bases, V lost 3 bases, and 7 bases had no gene match. The germline V gene encodes CDR1 LGHNA and CDR2 YSLEER. The CDR3 is 18 amino acids. The CDR3 protein is CASSQQLGLAGDTGELFF. In DNA, the CDR3 is TGCGCCAGCAGCCAGCAGCTCGGACTAGCGGGGGACACCGGGGAGCTGTTTTTT.

This sequence joins TRBV19 and TRBJ2-1, with a tentative D call TRBD1 (5 bases). The CDR3 has 15 residues. Germline CDR1 reads LNHDA; CDR2 reads SQIVND (reference sequence). V lost 8 bases, J lost 0 bases, and 14 bases lay in between. This CDR3 is CASHKGQSSYNEQFF. The CDR3, as DNA: TGTGCCAGTCACAAGGGGCAAAGCTCCTACAATGAGCAGTTCTTC.

The rearrangement links TRBV29-1 to TRBJ1-2; D might be TRBD1 (6 bases). This CDR3 has 12 amino acids. Germline values: CDR1 SQVTM, CDR2 ANQGSEA. V gave up 2 bases and J gave up 6 bases, with 10 bases separating them. The CDR3 DNA reads as TGCAGCGTTGAACAGGGGTGGGATGGCTACACCTTC. Translated: CSVEQGWDGYTF.

The chain uses TRBV16 and TRBJ2-5; D is unresolved. This CDR3 has 15 amino acids. V lost 4 bases and J lost 4, with 16 bases in between. Germline lookup yields CDR1 KGHSY and CDR2 FQNENV. The CDR3 is CASSPAQQSRETQYF. The DNA for the CDR3 is TGTGCCAGCAGCCCAGCACAGCAGTCTCGAGAGACCCAGTACTTC. Full variable domain (missing parts from reference TRBV16 and TRBJ2-5): GEEVAQTPKHLVRGEGQKAKLYCAPIKGHSYVFWYQQVLKNEFKFLISFQNENVFDETGMPKERFSAKCLPNSPCSLEIQATKLEDSAVYFCASSPAQQSRETQYFGPGTRLLVL.

The V call is TRBV7-9, the J call TRBJ1-5; 7 bases are shared with TRBD1. Germline V CDR1 and CDR2: SEHNR, FQNEAQ (reference sequence). The CDR3 spans 14 residues. Unmatched junction bases numbered 5, after V lost 5 bases and J lost 4 bases. The CDR3 bases are TGTGCCAGCAGCGGGACAGAAAGTAATCAGCCCCAGCATTTT. Protein: CASSGTESNQPQHF.

This clonotype was counted at least ten times. The chain is built from TRBV18 and TRBJ2-5; no clear D. With 2 bases removed from V and 2 bases from J, the gap between germline ends came to 9 bases. The CDR3 has 14 amino acids. Germline CDR1 KGHSH, CDR2 LQKENI. The CDR3 nucleotides read TGTGCCAGCTCACCAGGGAATAGGCAAGAGACCCAGTACTTC. Translating it yields CASSPGNRQETQYF.

This clonotype has ten or more counts. The V gene is TRBV15, the J gene TRBJ2-7; 8 nucleotides match TRBD1. V shed 0 bases and J 2 bases; nucleotides not matched to a gene: 9. The V gene's germline CDR1 is LNHNV and CDR2 YYDKDF (reference sequence). CDR3 size: 17 residues. DNA for the CDR3: TGTGCCACCAGCAGAGAATTTGGGACAGGCATGGCCTACGAGCAGTACTTC. It encodes CATSREFGTGMAYEQYF.

In this sample, this clonotype turned up a few times. The chain uses TRBV5-1 and TRBJ1-6; D ambiguous. Germline V gives CDR1 SGHRS, CDR2 YFSETQ. The CDR3 runs 15 residues. V lost 1 base and J 8 bases, leaving 13 bases between the germline ends. The CDR3 sequence: CASSLQQPSDSPLHF. The CDR3 nucleotides are TGCGCCAGCAGCTTGCAACAACCTTCTGATTCACCCCTCCACTTT.

This clonotype was detected a few times. The chain couples TRBV12-3 or TRBV12-4 to TRBJ2-1; possible D gene TRBD2, 6 bases. The CDR3 is 16 residues long. The V end was cut by 5 bases, the J end by 5 bases, with 19 bases between. This CDR3 is CASSPPRRDWHNEQFF. Written as DNA, the CDR3 is TGTGCCAGCAGTCCCCCGCGCCGGGACTGGCACAATGAGCAGTTCTTC.

This clonotype was detected only a few times. The J gene is TRBJ2-3, the V gene TRBV2, with D possibly matching TRBD2 (7 bases). Trimming pared 8 bases from V and 6 bases from J, leaving 12 bases between. CDR3 length equals 12 residues. The germline CDR1 and CDR2 sequences are SNHLY and FYNNEI. The DNA for the CDR3 is TGTGCCAGCGATGGGGGGGCGGATACGCAGTATTTT. This codes for CASDGGADTQYF. The variable domain in full, completed from reference TRBV2 and TRBJ2-3, reads EPEVTQTPSHQVTQMGQEVILRCVPISNHLYFYWYRQILGQKVEFLVSFYNNEISEKSEIFDDQFSVERPDGSNFTLKIRSTKLEDSAMYFCASDGGADTQYFGPGTRLTVL.

The V and J genes are TRBV29-1 and TRBJ1-1, with 9 bases lining up with TRBD1. The CDR3 has 13 amino acids. CDR1 and CDR2 from the germline V gene are SQVTM and ANQGSEA. V shed 6 bases and J 2 bases; nucleotides not matched to a gene: 4. The CDR3 DNA reads as TGCAGCGTGGAGGGACAGGGTAACACTGAAGCTTTCTTT. Its translation: CSVEGQGNTEAFF.

The chain joins TRBV4-3 to TRBJ2-4; 7 positions match TRBD2. CDR3 length equals 15 residues. Germline loops: CDR1 LGHNA, CDR2 YSLEER. Trimming removed 1 base from V and 1 base from J; junction bases left unmatched: 1. The CDR3 nucleotides are TGCGCCAGCAGCCAAGTGGGGGGGGCCAAAAACATTCAGTACTTC. It codes for CASSQVGGAKNIQYF.

The chain carries TRBV2 and TRBJ1-6; tentative D call: TRBD1 (5 bases). The germline gives CDR1 SNHLY, CDR2 FYNNEI. Trimming removed 8 bases from V and 0 bases from J, with 14 bases in between. The CDR3 contains 16 residues. CDR3 sequence reads: CASFAYRSSYNSPLHF. CDR3 DNA: TGTGCCAGCTTCGCCTACAGGAGCTCCTATAATTCACCCCTCCACTTT. Combining the CDR3 with reference TRBV2 and TRBJ1-6 gives the whole variable domain EPEVTQTPSHQVTQMGQEVILRCVPISNHLYFYWYRQILGQKVEFLVSFYNNEISEKSEIFDDQFSVERPDGSNFTLKIRSTKLEDSAMYFCASFAYRSSYNSPLHFGNGTRLTVT.

The rearrangement links TRBV10-3 to TRBJ2-7, with TRBD1 matching 7 bases. Germline V gives CDR1 ENHRY, CDR2 SYGVKD. The V and J ends lost 6 bases and 4 bases, in that order; junction bases with no gene match: 9. This CDR3 comprises 14 residues. The CDR3 sequence is CAIRDPGTAYEQYF. The CDR3, as DNA: TGTGCCATCAGGGACCCCGGGACAGCGTACGAGCAGTACTTC.

The chain joins TRBV5-4 to TRBJ1-2; D is perhaps TRBD1 (5 bases). V was clipped by 0 bases and J by 8 bases, with 11 bases between them. Per the germline V gene, CDR1 is SGHNT and CDR2 is YYREEE (reference sequence). The CDR3 sequence is 13 residues long. DNA of the CDR3: TGTGCCAGCAGCTTGGTCGGGGACTCCGGCTACACCTTC. It encodes CASSLVGDSGYTF.

This clonotype was recorded a few times. This rearrangement joins TRBV6-6 to TRBJ2-4, with 10 nucleotides matching TRBD2. The CDR3 runs to 19 residues. V shed 0 bases, J shed 0 bases, and the junction held 8 bases outside the gene matches. Germline CDR1 is MNHNY and CDR2 is SVGAGI (reference sequence). CDR3 in amino acids: CASSYSGASGGLAKNIQYF. CDR3 nucleotide sequence: TGTGCCAGCAGTTACTCAGGGGCTAGCGGGGGCCTAGCCAAAAACATTCAGTACTTC.

J is TRBJ1-1 and V is TRBV4-1, with D possibly matching TRBD1 (5 bases). The CDR3 extends over 21 amino acids. The germline CDR1 and CDR2 sequences are MGHRA and YSYEKL. V lost 4 bases to trimming and J lost 3 bases, with 33 bases between them. CDR3 residues: CASSRDRLQGMKMIPYTEAFF. CDR3 nucleotides: TGCGCCAGCAGCCGAGATAGGTTGCAGGGAATGAAGATGATTCCATACACTGAAGCTTTCTTT.

The chain combines TRBV6-6 with TRBJ1-1; no reliable D call. CDR3 length: 11 residues. Germline V gene sequence: CDR1 MNHNY, CDR2 SVGAGI (reference sequence). V lost 7 bases and J 4 bases, leaving 7 bases between the germline ends. This CDR3 is CASIRSTEAFF. DNA for the CDR3: TGTGCCAGCATAAGAAGCACTGAAGCTTTCTTT.

For this clonotype: A much larger clone sits a single nucleotide away, making a read error possible. The CDR3 carries no conserved terminal phenylalanine or tryptophan, so it likely arises from a read error. CDR3 DNA sequence: TGCGCCAGCAGCACCGACAACTATGGCTACACCTTA. Translating it yields CASSTDNYGYTL. The chain carries TRBV5-1 and TRBJ1-2; D gene ambiguous. The CDR3 extends over 12 amino acids. The germline V gene has CDR1 SGHRS and CDR2 YFSETQ. The V end was cut by 4 bases, the J end by 2 bases, with 6 bases between.

The V gene is TRBV11-3, the J gene TRBJ2-7, with D perhaps TRBD1 (5 bases). Germline lookup yields CDR1 SGHNT and CDR2 YENEEA. The CDR3 runs to 13 residues. V was trimmed by 10 bases and J by 7 bases, leaving 20 bases between them. As DNA, the CDR3 is TGTGCCACCAAAACAGGACGGATAGGTGAGCAGTACTTC. Its translation: CATKTGRIGEQYF.